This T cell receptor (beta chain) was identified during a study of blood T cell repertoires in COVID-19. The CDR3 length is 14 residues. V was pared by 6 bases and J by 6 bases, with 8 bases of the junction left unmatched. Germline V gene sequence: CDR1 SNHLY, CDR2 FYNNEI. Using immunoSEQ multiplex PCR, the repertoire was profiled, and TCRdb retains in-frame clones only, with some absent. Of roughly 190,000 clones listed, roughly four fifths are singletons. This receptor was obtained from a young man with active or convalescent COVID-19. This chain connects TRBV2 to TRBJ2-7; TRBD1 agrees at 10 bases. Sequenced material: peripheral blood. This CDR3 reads CASRERQGAIEQYV. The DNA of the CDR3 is TGTGCCAGCAGAGAGCGACAGGGGGCGATCGAGCAGTACGTC.